This TCR beta chain is from a study of blood T cell repertoires in COVID-19. Background on the study: The origin of the acute and convalescent COVID-19 samples was the United States, Italy and Spain.

Profiled with immunoSEQ multiplex PCR; TCRdb holds only in-frame clones, not every one. This sample has more than 80,000 clones, with about 83% found just once. The CDR3 sequence is 17 residues long. Germline-derived CDR1 and CDR2 are SSHAT and FNYEAQ (reference sequence). Trimming took 3 bases from V and 6 from J, leaving 21 bases between them. The sequence came from a man in his fifties or sixties with active COVID-19. Sequencing was performed on peripheral blood. This chain connects TRBV7-7 to TRBJ2-1; a possible D gene is TRBD1 (6 bases). The DNA for the CDR3 is TGTGCCAGCAGCTTTATGCAGGGGCCTAATTGGGGCAATGAGCAGTTCTTC. It encodes CASSFMQGPNWGNEQFF.